This T cell receptor beta chain is from a study of immune heterogeneity within non-small cell lung tumors. The starting template was genomic DNA from bulk tumor, around 610 ng per sample. Biopsies, several per primary tumor and spaced far apart, were collected during surgery. Curative operations were performed on patients who had untreated, newly diagnosed non-small cell lung cancer. Amplifying TCR beta CDR3 involved multiplex PCR carried out with 32 V and 13 J primers. TCRdb fed the multiplex PCR reads into MiXCR, producing one record per CDR3 protein. The data show about 11,000 distinct CDR3 sequences, under 35% seen once. The V gene's germline CDR1 is LNHDA and CDR2 SQIVND (reference sequence). The CDR3 has 16 residues. V shed 1 base and J shed 1 base, with 12 bases lying between them.

The receptor was isolated from a woman aged 45-65 years with non-small cell lung cancer. What was sequenced was lung tumor tissue. The genes are TRBV19 and TRBJ2-3, with D perhaps matching TRBD1 or TRBD2 (6 bases each). CDR3 protein: CASSIGGAGGTDTQYF. The CDR3 bases are TGTGCCAGTAGTATAGGGGGGGCTGGTGGCACAGATACGCAGTATTTT.